The present TCR beta chain was sequenced within a study of blood T cell repertoires in COVID-19. For the study at large: COVID-19 samples from acute and convalescent phases originated in the United States, Italy and Spain. PBMCs, B-cell-depleted T cells, or T cells provided the cDNA or gDNA that made up the material.

Methods used by the authors: It was from reference gene primer amplification that nucleated cell counts were estimated. Some clones are missing from TCRdb's copy, which holds only in-frame ones; the method was immunoSEQ multiplex PCR. For V, J and clone size, that table is used; D and trimming come from the DNA. The table has 84,000 or so clones, roughly 92% seen once. The V and J ends lost 4 bases and 1 base respectively, with 16 bases between them. The CDR3 is 16 amino acids. Germline V gives CDR1 LGHNA, CDR2 YSLEER. Sequences were obtained from peripheral blood. This chain connects TRBV4-3 to TRBJ1-1; D gene ambiguous. The clonotype comes from a woman aged 60-75 years with active COVID-19. CDR3 sequence reads: CASSRRVSDPNTEAFF. The CDR3 DNA sequence: TGCGCCAGCAGCCGGAGGGTATCGGATCCGAACACTGAAGCTTTCTTT.